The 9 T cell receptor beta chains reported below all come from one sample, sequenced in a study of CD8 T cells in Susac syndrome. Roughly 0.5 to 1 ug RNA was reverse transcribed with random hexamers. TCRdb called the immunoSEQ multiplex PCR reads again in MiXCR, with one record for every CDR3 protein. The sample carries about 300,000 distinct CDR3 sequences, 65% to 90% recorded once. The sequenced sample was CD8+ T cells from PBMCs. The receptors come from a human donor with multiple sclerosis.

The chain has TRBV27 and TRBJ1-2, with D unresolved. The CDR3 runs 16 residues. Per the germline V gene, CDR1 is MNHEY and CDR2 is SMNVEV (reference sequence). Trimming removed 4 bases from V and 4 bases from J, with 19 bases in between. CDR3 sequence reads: CASSSQSRAQAYGYTF. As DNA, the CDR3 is TGTGCCAGCAGTTCACAGTCTCGGGCCCAGGCCTATGGCTACACCTTC.

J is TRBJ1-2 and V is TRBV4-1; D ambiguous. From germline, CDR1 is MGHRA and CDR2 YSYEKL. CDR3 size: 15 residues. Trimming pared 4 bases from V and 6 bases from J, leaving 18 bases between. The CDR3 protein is CASSLDSRGHHGYTF. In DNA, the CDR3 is TGCGCCAGCAGCCTGGACTCGCGCGGGCATCATGGCTACACCTTC.

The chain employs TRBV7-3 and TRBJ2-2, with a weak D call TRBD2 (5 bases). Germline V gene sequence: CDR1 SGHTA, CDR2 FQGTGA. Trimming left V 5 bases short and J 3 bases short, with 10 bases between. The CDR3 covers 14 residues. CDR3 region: CASSPRTHTGELFF. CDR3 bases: TGTGCCAGCAGCCCAAGGACTCACACCGGGGAGCTGTTTTTT. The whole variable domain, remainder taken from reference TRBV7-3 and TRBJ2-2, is GAGVSQTPSNKVTEKGKYVELRCDPISGHTALYWYRQSLGQGPEFLIYFQGTGAADDSGLPNDRFFAVRPEGSVSTLKIQRTERGDSAVYLCASSPRTHTGELFFGEGSRLTVL.

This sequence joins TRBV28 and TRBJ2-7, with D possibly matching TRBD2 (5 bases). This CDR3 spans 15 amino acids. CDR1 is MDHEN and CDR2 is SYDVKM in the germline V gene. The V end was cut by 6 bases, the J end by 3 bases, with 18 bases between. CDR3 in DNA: TGTGCCAGCAGCGAGTCGGGATCGGCACTCTACGAGCAGTACTTC. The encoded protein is CASSESGSALYEQYF.

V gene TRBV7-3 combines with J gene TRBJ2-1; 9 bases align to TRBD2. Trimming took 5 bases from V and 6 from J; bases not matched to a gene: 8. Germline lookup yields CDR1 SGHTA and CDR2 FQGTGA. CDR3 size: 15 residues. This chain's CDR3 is CASSISGSIFNEQFF. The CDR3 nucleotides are TGTGCCAGCAGCATTAGCGGGAGTATCTTCAATGAGCAGTTCTTC. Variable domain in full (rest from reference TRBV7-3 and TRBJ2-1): GAGVSQTPSNKVTEKGKYVELRCDPISGHTALYWYRQSLGQGPEFLIYFQGTGAADDSGLPNDRFFAVRPEGSVSTLKIQRTERGDSAVYLCASSISGSIFNEQFFGPGTRLTVL.

The CDR3 is CASSEYRGESGLYNEQFF. As DNA, the CDR3 is TGTGCCAGCAGTGAATATAGGGGCGAGAGCGGGCTATACAATGAGCAGTTCTTC. The V call is TRBV25-1, the J call TRBJ2-1; D is possibly TRBD2 (6 bases). The V gene's germline CDR1 is MGHDK and CDR2 SYGVNS. V lost 0 bases and J lost 4, with 19 bases in between. This CDR3 has 18 amino acids.

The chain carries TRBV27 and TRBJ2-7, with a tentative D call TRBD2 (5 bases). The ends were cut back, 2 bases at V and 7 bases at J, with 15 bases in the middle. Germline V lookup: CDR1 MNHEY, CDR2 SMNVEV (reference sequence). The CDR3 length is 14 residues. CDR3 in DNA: TGTGCCAGCAGTTTACTCGGCGGGCCGGGAGAGCAGTACTTC. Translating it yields CASSLLGGPGEQYF.

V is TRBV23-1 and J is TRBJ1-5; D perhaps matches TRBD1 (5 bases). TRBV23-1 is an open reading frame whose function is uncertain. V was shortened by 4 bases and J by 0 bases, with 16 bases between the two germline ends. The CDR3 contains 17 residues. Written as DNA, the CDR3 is TGCGCCAGCAGTCCTTGGGCCAGGGTTAATAGCAATCAGCCCCAGCATTTT. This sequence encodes CASSPWARVNSNQPQHF.

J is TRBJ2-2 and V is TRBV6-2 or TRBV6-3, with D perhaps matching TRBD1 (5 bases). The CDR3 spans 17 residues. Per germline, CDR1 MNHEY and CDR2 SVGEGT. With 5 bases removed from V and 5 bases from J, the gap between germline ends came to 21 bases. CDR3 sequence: CASSRQGPDHETGELFF. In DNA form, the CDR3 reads TGTGCCAGCAGTCGCCAGGGTCCCGACCACGAAACCGGGGAGCTGTTTTTT.